The sample holds a few counts of the clone carrying this TCR beta chain. This entry belongs to a study of blood T cells in healthy people across ages. The second PCR ran about 6 to 12 cycles with a sample-barcoded 5' primer and J-beta primers. In TCRdb, the 5' RACE reads were re-called with MiXCR into one record per CDR3 protein. The sample yields some 1.8 million distinct CDR3 sequences, roughly two fifths seen once. Germline values: CDR1 DFQATT, CDR2 SNEGSKA (reference sequence). V was pared by 2 bases and J by 7 bases, with 7 bases of the junction left unmatched. The CDR3 is 14 residues long. The receptor was derived from a human donor in good health. Sample: blood. The J gene is TRBJ1-4, the V gene TRBV20-1; TRBD1 agrees at 7 bases. The CDR3 is CSARQTGRREKLFF. The CDR3 region has the DNA TGCAGTGCTAGACAGACAGGGCGTCGTGAAAAACTGTTTTTT.